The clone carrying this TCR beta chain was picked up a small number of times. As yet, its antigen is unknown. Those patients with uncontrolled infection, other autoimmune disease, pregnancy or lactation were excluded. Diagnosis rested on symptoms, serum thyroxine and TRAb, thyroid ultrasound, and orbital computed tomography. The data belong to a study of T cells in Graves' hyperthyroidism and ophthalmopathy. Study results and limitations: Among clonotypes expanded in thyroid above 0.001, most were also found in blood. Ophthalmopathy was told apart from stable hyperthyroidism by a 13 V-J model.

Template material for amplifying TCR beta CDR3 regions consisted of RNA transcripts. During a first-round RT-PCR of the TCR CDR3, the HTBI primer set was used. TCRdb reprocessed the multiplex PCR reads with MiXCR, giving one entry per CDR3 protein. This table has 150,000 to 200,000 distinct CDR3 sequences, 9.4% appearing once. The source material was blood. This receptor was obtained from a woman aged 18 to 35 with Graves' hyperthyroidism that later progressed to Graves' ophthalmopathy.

DNA of the CDR3: TGTGCCAGCAGCAAGACAGTATTCGGACGGGGCAATCAGCCCCAGCATTTT. This translates into CASSKTVFGRGNQPQHF. The V and J genes are TRBV5-6 and TRBJ1-5; TRBD1 is a possible D gene (5 bases). Germline V gene data show CDR1 as SGHDT and CDR2 as YYEEEE. V was pared by 4 bases and J by 2 bases, with 19 bases between. The CDR3 loop spans 17 amino acids.